This TCR beta chain was profiled in a study of blood T cell repertoires in COVID-19. CDR3 length: 16 residues. The J segment lost 4 bases and the V segment lost 5 bases, leaving 14 bases of the junction unmatched. CDR1 MDHEN and CDR2 SYDVKM come from the germline V gene. This clone appeared a few times. Clones were read by immunoSEQ multiplex PCR, and TCRdb kept only the in-frame ones, dropping some. This table holds about 66,000 clones, 90% to 95% found once. The sequenced material came from peripheral blood. The TCR originated in a human donor in a cohort sampled during active COVID-19. The V call is TRBV28, the J call TRBJ2-7; 7 positions agree with TRBD1. The DNA of the CDR3 is TGTGCCAGCAGTCCCCTCGAGTTTGCCAGGGGGTACGAGCAGTACTTC. Protein: CASSPLEFARGYEQYF.